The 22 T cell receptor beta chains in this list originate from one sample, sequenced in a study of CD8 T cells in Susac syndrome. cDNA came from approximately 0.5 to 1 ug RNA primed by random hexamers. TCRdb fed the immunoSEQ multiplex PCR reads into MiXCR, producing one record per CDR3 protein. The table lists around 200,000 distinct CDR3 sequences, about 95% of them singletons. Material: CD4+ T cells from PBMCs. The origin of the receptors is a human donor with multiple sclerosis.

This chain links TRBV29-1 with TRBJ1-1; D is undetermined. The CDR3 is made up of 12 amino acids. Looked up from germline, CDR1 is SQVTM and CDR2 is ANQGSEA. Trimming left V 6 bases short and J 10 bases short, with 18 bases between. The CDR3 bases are TGCAGCGTGGGGTGGGGTAAGTCTGGAGCTTTCTTT. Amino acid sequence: CSVGWGKSGAFF.

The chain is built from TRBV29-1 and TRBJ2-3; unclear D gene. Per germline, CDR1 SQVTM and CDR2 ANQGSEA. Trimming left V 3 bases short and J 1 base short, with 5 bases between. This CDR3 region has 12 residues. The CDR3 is CSVDRGTDTQYF. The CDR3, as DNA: TGCAGCGTTGACCGTGGCACAGATACGCAGTATTTT.

The CDR3 DNA reads as TGTGCCAGCAGCTTAGAATGGGGGAACAGTGGAAAACTGTTTTTT. This translates into CASSLEWGNSGKLFF. The J gene is TRBJ1-4, the V gene TRBV7-8; D is possibly TRBD1 (5 bases). Germline V lookup: CDR1 SGHVS, CDR2 FQNEAQ. Trimming left V 1 base short and J 10 bases short, with 16 bases between. There are 15 residues in the CDR3.

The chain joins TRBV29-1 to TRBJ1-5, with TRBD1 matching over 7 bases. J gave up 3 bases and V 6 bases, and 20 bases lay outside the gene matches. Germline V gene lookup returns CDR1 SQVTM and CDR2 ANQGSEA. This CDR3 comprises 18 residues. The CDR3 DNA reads TGCAGCGTGAGCCCTCCGCCCGAGACAGGGTCGATCAATCAGCCCCAGCATTTT. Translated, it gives CSVSPPPETGSINQPQHF.

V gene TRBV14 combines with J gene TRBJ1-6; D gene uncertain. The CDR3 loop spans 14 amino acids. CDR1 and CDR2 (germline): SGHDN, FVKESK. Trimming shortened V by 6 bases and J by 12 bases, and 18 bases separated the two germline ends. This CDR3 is CASRAARAFGPLHF. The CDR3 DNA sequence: TGTGCCAGCAGGGCAGCTCGGGCATTTGGACCCCTCCACTTT.

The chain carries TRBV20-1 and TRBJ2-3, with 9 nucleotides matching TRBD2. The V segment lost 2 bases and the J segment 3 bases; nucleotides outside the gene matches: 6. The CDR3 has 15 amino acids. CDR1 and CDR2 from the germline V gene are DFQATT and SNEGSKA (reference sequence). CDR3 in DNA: TGCAGTGCTAGACACCCCGCGGGGGGGACAGATACGCAGTATTTT. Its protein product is CSARHPAGGTDTQYF.

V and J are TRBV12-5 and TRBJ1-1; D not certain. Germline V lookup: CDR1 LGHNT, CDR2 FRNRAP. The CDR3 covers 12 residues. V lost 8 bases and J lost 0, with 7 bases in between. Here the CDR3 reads CASNNMNTEAFF. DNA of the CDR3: TGTGCTAGTAACAACATGAACACTGAAGCTTTCTTT.

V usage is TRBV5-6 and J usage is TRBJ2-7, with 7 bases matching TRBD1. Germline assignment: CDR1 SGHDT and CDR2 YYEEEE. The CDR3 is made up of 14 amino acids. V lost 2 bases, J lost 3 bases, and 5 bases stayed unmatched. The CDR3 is CASSFGQGVYEQYV. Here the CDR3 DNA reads TGTGCCAGCAGCTTCGGTCAGGGGGTCTACGAGCAGTACGTC.

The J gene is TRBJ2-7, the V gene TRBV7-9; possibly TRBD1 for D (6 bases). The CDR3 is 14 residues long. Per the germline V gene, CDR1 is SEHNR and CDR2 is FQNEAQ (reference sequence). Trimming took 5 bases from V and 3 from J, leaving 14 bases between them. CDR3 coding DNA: TGTGCCAGCAGCCCCAGAGGGGGTAGCTACGAGCAGTACTTC. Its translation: CASSPRGGSYEQYF. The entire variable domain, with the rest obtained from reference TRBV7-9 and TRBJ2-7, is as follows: DTGVSQNPRHKITKRGQNVTFRCDPISEHNRLYWYRQTLGQGPEFLTYFQNEAQLEKSRLLSDRFSAERPKGSFSTLEIQRTEQGDSAMYLCASSPRGGSYEQYFGPGTRLTVT.

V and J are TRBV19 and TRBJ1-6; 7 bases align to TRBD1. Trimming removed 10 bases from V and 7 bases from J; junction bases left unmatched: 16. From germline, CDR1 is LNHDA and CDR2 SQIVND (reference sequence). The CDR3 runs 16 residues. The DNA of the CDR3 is TGTGCCACCAAAACGGAGGAGGGGGCAATCAATTCACCCCTCCACTTT. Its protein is CATKTEEGAINSPLHF.

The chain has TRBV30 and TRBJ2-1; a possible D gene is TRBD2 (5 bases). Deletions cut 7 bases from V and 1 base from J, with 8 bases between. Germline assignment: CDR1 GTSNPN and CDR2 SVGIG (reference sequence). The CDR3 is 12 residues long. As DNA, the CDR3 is TGTGCCTCGCGGGTATCCTACAATGAGCAGTTCTTC. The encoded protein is CASRVSYNEQFF.

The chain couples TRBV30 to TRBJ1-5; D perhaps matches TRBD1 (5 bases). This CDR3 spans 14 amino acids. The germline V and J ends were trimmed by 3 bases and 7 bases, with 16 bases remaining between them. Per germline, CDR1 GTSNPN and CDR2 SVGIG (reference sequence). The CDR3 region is CAWSADGTGQPQHF. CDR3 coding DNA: TGTGCCTGGAGCGCAGACGGGACTGGACAGCCCCAGCATTTT.

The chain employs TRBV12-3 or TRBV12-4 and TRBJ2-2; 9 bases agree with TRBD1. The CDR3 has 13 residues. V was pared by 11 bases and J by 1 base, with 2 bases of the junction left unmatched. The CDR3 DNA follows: TGTGCCTGGGGACAGGGGAACACCGGGGAGCTGTTTTTT. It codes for CAWGQGNTGELFF.

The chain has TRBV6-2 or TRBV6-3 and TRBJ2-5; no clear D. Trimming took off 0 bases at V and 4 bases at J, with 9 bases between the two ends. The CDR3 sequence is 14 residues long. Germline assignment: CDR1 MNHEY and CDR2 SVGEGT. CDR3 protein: CASSYSVTGETQYF. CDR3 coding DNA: TGTGCCAGCAGTTACTCGGTCACCGGAGAGACCCAGTACTTC.

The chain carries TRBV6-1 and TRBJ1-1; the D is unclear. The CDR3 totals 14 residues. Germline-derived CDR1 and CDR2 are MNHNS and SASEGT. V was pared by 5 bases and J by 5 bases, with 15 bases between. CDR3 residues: CASSPMDHSTEAFF. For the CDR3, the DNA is TGTGCCAGCAGTCCTATGGACCATTCGACTGAAGCTTTCTTT.

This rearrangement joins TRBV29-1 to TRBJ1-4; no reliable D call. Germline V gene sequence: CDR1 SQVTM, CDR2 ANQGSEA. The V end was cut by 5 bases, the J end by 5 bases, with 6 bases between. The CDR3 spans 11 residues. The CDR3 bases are TGCAGCGTTCTGTGGAATGAAAAACTGTTTTTT. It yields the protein CSVLWNEKLFF.

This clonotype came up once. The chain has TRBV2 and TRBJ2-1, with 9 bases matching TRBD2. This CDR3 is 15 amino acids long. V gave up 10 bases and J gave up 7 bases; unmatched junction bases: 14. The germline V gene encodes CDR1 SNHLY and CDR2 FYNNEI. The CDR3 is CANRRGGGAGNEQFF. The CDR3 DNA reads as TGTGCCAACCGACGGGGCGGGGGGGCAGGAAATGAGCAGTTCTTC.

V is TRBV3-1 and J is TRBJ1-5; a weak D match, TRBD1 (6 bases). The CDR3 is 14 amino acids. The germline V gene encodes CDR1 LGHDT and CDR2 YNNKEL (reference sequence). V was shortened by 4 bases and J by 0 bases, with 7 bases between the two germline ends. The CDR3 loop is CASSRDNSNQPQHF. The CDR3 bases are TGTGCCAGCAGCCGGGACAATAGCAATCAGCCCCAGCATTTT.

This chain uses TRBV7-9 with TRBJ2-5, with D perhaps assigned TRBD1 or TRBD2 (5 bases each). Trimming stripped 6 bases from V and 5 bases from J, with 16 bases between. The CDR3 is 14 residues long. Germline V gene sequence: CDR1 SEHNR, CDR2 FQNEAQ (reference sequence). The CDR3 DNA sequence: TGTGCCAGCAGTCTATTTTCGGGGCGGGAGACCCAGTACTTC. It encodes CASSLFSGRETQYF.

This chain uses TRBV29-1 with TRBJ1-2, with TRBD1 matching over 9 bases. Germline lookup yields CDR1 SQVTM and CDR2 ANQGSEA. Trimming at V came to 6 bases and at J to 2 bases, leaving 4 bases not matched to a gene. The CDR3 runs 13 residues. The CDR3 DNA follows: TGCAGCGTCGGGACAGGGAGGAACTATGGCTACACCTTC. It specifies CSVGTGRNYGYTF.

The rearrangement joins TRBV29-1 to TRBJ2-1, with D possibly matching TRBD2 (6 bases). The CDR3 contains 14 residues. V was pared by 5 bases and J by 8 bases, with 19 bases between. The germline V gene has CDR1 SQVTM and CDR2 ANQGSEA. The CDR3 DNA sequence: TGCAGCGTTACCTGGGACTTCTCTTCTGATGAGCAGTTCTTC. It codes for CSVTWDFSSDEQFF.

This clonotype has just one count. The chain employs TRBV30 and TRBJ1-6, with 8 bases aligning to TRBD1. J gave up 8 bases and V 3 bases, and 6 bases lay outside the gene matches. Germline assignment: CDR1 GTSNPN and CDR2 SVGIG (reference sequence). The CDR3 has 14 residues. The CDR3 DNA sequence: TGTGCCTGGAGCCGGGACAGGCAGGATTCACCCCTCCACTTT. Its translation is CAWSRDRQDSPLHF.